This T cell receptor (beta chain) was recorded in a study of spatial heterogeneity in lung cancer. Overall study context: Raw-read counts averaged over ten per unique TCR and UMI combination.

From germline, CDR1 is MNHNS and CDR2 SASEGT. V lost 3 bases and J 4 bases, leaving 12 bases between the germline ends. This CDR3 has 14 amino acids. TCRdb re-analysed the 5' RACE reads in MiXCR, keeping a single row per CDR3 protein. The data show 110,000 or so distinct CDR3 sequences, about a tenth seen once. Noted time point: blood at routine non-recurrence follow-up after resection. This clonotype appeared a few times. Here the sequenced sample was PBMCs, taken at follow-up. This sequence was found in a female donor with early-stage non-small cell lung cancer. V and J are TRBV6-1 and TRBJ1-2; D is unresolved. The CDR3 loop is CASSDAGSVYGYTF. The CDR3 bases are TGTGCCAGCAGTGACGCGGGGAGCGTCTATGGCTACACCTTC.